The table lists the clone carrying this TCR beta chain with a few counts. The data belong to a study of blood T cell repertoires in COVID-19. Study details: The analysed material was cDNA or gDNA that came from T cells, B-cell-depleted T cells, or PBMCs.

Per the original data handling: Estimates of nucleated cell counts were drawn from the amplification of reference gene primers. The protocol was immunoSEQ multiplex PCR, while the TCRdb copy is restricted to in-frame clones and leaves out a portion. The D gene and trimming were derived from the DNA, and the V and J assignments and clone size from that table. The table includes around 200,000 clones, around 88% detected once. V shed 4 bases and J 5 bases; nucleotides not matched to a gene: 18. The CDR3 length is 18 residues. Per germline, CDR1 SGHKS and CDR2 YYEKEE (reference sequence). The sample comprised peripheral blood. The V gene is TRBV5-5, the J gene TRBJ1-2; the match to TRBD1 covers 9 bases. This receptor was taken from a man aged 35 to 55 with active or convalescent COVID-19. The CDR3 nucleotides read TGTGCCAGCAGCACCCGGGACAGGGATGTCCTACGGGGGTATGGCTACACCTTC. Its protein product is CASSTRDRDVLRGYGYTF. Combining the CDR3 with reference TRBV5-5 and TRBJ1-2 gives the whole variable domain DAGVTQSPTHLIKTRGQQVTLRCSPISGHKSVSWYQQVLGQGPQFIFQYYEKEERGRGNFPDRFSARQFPNYSSELNVNALLLGDSALYLCASSTRDRDVLRGYGYTFGSGTRLTVV.